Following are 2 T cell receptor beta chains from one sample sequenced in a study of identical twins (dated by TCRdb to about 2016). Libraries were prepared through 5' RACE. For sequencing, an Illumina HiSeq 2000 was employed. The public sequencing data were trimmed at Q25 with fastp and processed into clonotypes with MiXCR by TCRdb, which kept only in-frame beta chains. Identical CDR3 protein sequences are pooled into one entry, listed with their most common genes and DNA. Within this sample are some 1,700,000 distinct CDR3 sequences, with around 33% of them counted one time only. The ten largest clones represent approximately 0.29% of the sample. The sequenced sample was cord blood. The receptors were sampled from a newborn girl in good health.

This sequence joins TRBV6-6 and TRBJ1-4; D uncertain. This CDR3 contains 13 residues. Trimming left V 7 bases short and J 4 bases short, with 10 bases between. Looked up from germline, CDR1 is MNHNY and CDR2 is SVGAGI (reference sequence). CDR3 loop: CASTNSFNEKLFF. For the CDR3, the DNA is TGTGCCAGCACCAACAGCTTTAATGAAAAACTGTTTTTT.

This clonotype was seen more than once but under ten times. In nucleotides, the CDR3 is TGTGCCAGCAGCGAGGCGGGACGCCACACAGATACGCAGTATTTT. It encodes CASSEAGRHTDTQYF. The genes are TRBV7-6 and TRBJ2-3; TRBD2 is a possible D gene (6 bases). The CDR3 totals 15 residues. Trimming took 5 bases from V and 2 from J, leaving 14 bases between them. Germline CDR1 reads SGHVS; CDR2 reads FNYEAQ.